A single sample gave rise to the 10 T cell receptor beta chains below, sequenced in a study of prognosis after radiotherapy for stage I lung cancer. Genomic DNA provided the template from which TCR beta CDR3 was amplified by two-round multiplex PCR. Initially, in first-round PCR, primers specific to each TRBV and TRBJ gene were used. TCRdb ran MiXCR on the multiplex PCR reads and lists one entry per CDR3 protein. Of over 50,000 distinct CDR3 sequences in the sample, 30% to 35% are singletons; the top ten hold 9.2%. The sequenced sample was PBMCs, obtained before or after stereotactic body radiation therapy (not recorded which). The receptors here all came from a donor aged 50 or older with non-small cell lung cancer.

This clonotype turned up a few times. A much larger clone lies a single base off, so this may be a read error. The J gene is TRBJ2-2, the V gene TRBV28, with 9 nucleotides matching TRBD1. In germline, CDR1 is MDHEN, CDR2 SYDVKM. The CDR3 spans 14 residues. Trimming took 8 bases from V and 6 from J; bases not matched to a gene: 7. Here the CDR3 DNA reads TGTGCCAGCCTCACCGGGACAGGGTCCGGGGAGCTGTTTTTT. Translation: CASLTGTGSGELFF.

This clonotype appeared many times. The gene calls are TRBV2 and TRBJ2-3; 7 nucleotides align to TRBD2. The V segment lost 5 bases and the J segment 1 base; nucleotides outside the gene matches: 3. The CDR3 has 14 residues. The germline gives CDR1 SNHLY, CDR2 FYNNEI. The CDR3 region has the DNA TGTGCCAGCAGTTCTAGCGGCCGCACAGATACGCAGTATTTT. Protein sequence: CASSSSGRTDTQYF.

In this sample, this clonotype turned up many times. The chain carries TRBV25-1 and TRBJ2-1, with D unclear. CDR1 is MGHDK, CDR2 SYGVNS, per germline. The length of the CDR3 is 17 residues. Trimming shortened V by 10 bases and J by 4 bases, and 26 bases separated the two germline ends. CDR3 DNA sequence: TGTGCCACCCCCGAACCGGCAGAGGCCCCACGATACAATGAGCAGTTCTTC. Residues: CATPEPAEAPRYNEQFF.

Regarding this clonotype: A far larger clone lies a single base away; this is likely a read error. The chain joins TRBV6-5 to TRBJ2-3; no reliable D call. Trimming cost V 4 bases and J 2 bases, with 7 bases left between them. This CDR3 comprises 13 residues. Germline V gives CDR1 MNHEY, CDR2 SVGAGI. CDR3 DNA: TGTGCCAGCAGTTGTCAGATCACAGATACGCAGTATTTT. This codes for CASSCQITDTQYF.

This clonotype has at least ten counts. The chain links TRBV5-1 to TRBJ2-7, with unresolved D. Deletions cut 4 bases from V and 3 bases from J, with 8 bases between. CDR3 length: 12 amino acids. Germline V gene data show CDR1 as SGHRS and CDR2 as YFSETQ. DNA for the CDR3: TGCGCCAGCAGCCAAGACCACTACGAGCAGTACTTC. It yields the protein CASSQDHYEQYF. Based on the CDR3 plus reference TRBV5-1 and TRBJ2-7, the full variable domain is KAGVTQTPRYLIKTRGQQVTLSCSPISGHRSVSWYQQTPGQGLQFLFEYFSETQRNKGNFPGRFSGRQFSNSRSEMNVSTLELGDSALYLCASSQDHYEQYFGPGTRLTVT.

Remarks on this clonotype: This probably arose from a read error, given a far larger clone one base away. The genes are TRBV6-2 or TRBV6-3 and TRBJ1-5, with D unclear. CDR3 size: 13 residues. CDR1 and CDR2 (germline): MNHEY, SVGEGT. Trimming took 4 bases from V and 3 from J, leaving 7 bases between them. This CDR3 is CASSFDINQPQHF. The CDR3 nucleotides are TGTGCCAGCAGTTTCGACATCAATCAGCCCCAGCATTTT.

CDR3 DNA sequence: TGTGCCAGCAGCCGGACTGGCTGGGAGAATGAGCAGTTCTTC. It encodes CASSRTGWENEQFF. J is TRBJ2-1 and V is TRBV11-2; weak D call: TRBD2 (5 bases). V was shortened by 5 bases and J by 7 bases, with 15 bases between the two germline ends. The CDR3 contains 14 residues. Per germline, CDR1 SGHAT and CDR2 FQNNGV. The full variable domain, with the rest looked up from reference TRBV11-2 and TRBJ2-1, is EAGVAQSPRYKIIEKRQSVAFWCNPISGHATLYWYQQILGQGPKLLIQFQNNGVVDDSQLPKDRFSAERLKGVDSTLKIQPAKLEDSAVYLCASSRTGWENEQFFGPGTRLTVL.

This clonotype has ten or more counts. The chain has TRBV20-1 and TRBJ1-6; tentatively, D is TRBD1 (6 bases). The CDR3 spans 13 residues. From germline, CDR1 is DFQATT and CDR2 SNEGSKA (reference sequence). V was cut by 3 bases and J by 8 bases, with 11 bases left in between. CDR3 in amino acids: CSARGTKDSPLHF. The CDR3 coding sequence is TGCAGTGCTAGGGGGACAAAAGATTCACCCCTCCACTTT.

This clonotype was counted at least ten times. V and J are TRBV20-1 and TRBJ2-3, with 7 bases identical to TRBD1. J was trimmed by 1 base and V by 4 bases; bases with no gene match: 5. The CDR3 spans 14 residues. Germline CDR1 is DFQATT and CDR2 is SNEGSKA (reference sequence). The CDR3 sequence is CSAMRGRGTDTQYF. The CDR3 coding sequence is TGCAGTGCTATGAGGGGGCGCGGCACAGATACGCAGTATTTT.

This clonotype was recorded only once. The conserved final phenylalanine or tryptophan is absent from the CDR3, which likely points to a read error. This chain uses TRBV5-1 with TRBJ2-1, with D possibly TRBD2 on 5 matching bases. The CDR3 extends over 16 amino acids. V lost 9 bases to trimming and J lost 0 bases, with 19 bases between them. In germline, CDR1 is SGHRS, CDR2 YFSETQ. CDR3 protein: CAIIRTRGSSYNEQFL. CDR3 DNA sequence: TGCGCCATCATCCGTACTCGGGGTAGCTCCTACAATGAGCAGTTCCTC.